This T cell receptor beta chain was recovered during a study of cytomegalovirus exposure and HLA in healthy donors. Study-wide results and limits: The study put around 180 TCR beta chains on its list as cytomegalovirus-associated. As was reported, the classifier diagnosed cytomegalovirus status with high specificity and sensitivity.

Using immunoSEQ multiplex PCR, the repertoire was profiled, and TCRdb retains in-frame clones only, with some absent. Of around 300,000 clones in the sample, 88% were seen once. For this clone: The target antigen is unknown.

The TCR originated in a young man in good health and CMV-seronegative. Material: PBMCs.

The CDR3 coding sequence is TGCGCCAGTAAGGCAGACGGCGGTTCACCCCTCCACTTT. Translating it yields CASKADGGSPLHF. The chain uses TRBV4-1 and TRBJ1-6; no clear D. CDR1 and CDR2 from the germline V gene are MGHRA and YSYEKL. V gave up 9 bases and J gave up 9 bases, with 15 bases separating them. CDR3 size: 13 residues.